The 27 T cell receptor beta chains presented below share a single source sample, sequenced in a study of OX40 agonist ivuxolimab in advanced cancers. Library prep was done by the immunoSEQ multiplex PCR assay. TCRdb's version of the immuneACCESS table is confined to in-frame rearrangements and falls short of the full clone set. An unresolved V gene accounts for under half of the shortfall where checked; the remainder is of unknown origin. The sample contains approximately 130,000 clones, approximately 90% of them found a single time. The top ten clones comprise roughly 0.99% of the sample. The sequences come from CD4+ or CD8+ T cells sorted from blood, collected in a trial of the OX40 agonist ivuxolimab. The receptors were sampled from an adult with an advanced solid tumor such as melanoma, head and neck, liver or kidney cancer.

This clone was observed a single time. The chain employs TRBV27 and TRBJ1-6; 7 bases are a match to TRBD1. Unmatched junction bases numbered 14, after V lost 9 bases and J lost 0 bases. Germline-derived CDR1 and CDR2 are MNHEY and SMNVEV (reference sequence). This CDR3 spans 18 amino acids. This chain's CDR3 is CASSLGTEKSSYNSPLHF. The CDR3 DNA follows: TGTGCCAGTTCCCTTGGGACAGAGAAGAGCTCCTATAATTCACCCCTCCACTTT.

The chain couples TRBV27 to TRBJ1-1; D unresolved. V was pared by 5 bases and J by 1 base, with 8 bases between. Per the germline V gene, CDR1 is MNHEY and CDR2 is SMNVEV (reference sequence). This CDR3 is 13 amino acids long. DNA of the CDR3: TGTGCCAGCAGTAGCGTCCCGAACACTGAAGCTTTCTTT. It is translated as CASSSVPNTEAFF.

This chain joins TRBV27 and TRBJ2-7, with TRBD1 matching 9 bases. Germline V CDR1 and CDR2: MNHEY, SMNVEV (reference sequence). V was clipped by 0 bases and J by 2 bases; unmatched bases: 5. CDR3 length equals 16 residues. The CDR3 nucleotides are TGTGCCAGCAGTTTATCTTTGGGGACAGGGCCCTACGAGCAGTACTTC. Translating it yields CASSLSLGTGPYEQYF.

The rearrangement links TRBV6-1 to TRBJ2-7; 9 nucleotides align to TRBD1. Losses at the gene ends were 4 bases for V and 3 bases for J; bases not matched to a gene: 13. CDR3 size: 17 residues. CDR1 MNHNS and CDR2 SASEGT come from the germline V gene. CDR3 sequence: CASSVRGDRESFYEQYF. CDR3 nucleotide sequence: TGTGCCAGCAGTGTTAGAGGGGACAGGGAAAGCTTCTACGAGCAGTACTTC.

The chain carries TRBV9 and TRBJ2-2; maybe TRBD2 (5 bases). Germline loops: CDR1 SGDLS, CDR2 YYNGEE. The ends were cut back, 4 bases at V and 6 bases at J, with 10 bases in the middle. This CDR3 has 13 amino acids. CDR3 sequence reads: CASSNGGAGELFF. The CDR3 coding sequence is TGTGCCAGCAGCAACGGAGGCGCCGGGGAGCTGTTTTTT.

This clone has a single count. The chain is built from TRBV6-6 and TRBJ2-5; 14 bases are a match to TRBD2. V was pared by 5 bases and J by 1 base, with 3 bases of the junction left unmatched. The CDR3 loop spans 16 amino acids. The germline CDR1 and CDR2 sequences are MNHNY and SVGAGI (reference sequence). CDR3 nucleotide sequence: TGTGCCAGCAGTCTCGGACTAGCGGGAGGCCAAGAGACCCAGTACTTC. Translation: CASSLGLAGGQETQYF.

The genes are TRBV5-4 and TRBJ2-7; perhaps TRBD1 as D (6 bases). V was shortened by 0 bases and J by 5 bases, with 12 bases between the two germline ends. This CDR3 is built from 14 residues. Germline V gene data show CDR1 as SGHNT and CDR2 as YYREEE (reference sequence). CDR3 protein: CASSLDRVVDEQYF. The CDR3 nucleotides read TGTGCCAGCAGCTTGGACAGGGTCGTGGACGAGCAGTACTTC.

This clone appeared a single time. The chain uses TRBV28 and TRBJ2-1; D may be TRBD2 (5 bases). The V end lost 2 bases, the J end lost 2 bases, and 16 bases lay between the germline ends. Germline CDR1 is MDHEN and CDR2 is SYDVKM. The CDR3 consists of 17 residues. CDR3 nucleotide sequence: TGTGCCAGCAGTTTAAGGTTCGGAGGCCCGGCCTACAATGAGCAGTTCTTC. This sequence encodes CASSLRFGGPAYNEQFF. Looking up the rest from reference TRBV28 and TRBJ2-1 gives the full variable domain: DVKVTQSSRYLVKRTGEKVFLECVQDMDHENMFWYRQDPGLGLRLIYFSYDVKMKEKGDIPEGYSVSREKKERFSLILESASTNQTSMYLCASSLRFGGPAYNEQFFGPGTRLTVL.

In this sample, this clone turned up once. The chain uses TRBV7-9 and TRBJ2-4; 7 nucleotides line up with TRBD1. The CDR3 is made up of 14 amino acids. Germline CDR1 SEHNR, CDR2 FQNEAQ (reference sequence). Trimming removed 1 base from V and 8 bases from J; junction bases left unmatched: 5. The CDR3 DNA sequence: TGTGCCAGCAGCTTAGGACAGGGTGCGGACATTCAGTACTTC. It yields the protein CASSLGQGADIQYF.

J is TRBJ1-2 and V is TRBV19, with D hard to call. The V gene lost 9 bases and the J gene lost 1 base, with 12 bases spanning the gap. The CDR3 runs to 13 residues. Germline CDR1 is LNHDA and CDR2 is SQIVND (reference sequence). The CDR3 DNA follows: TGTGCCAGCTATAACCAGGATAACTATGGCTACACCTTC. It codes for CASYNQDNYGYTF.

The genes are TRBV6-5 and TRBJ2-7; 11 bases align to TRBD1. The V gene end was trimmed by 6 bases and the J gene end by 4 bases; junction bases not matched to a gene: 5. The germline V gene encodes CDR1 MNHEY and CDR2 SVGAGI. This CDR3 region has 14 residues. The CDR3 is CASRGQGASYEQYF. For the CDR3, the DNA is TGTGCCAGCAGAGGACAGGGGGCATCATACGAGCAGTACTTC.

Ten or more counts support this clone. The chain has TRBV5-6 and TRBJ2-7; 11 bases are shared with TRBD1. The CDR3 is 14 residues long. Looked up from germline, CDR1 is SGHDT and CDR2 is YYEEEE. With V trimmed by 2 bases and J by 4 bases, 2 bases remained unmatched. CDR3 DNA: TGTGCCAGCAGCTTCGGGACAGGGGGATACGAGCAGTACTTC. It is translated as CASSFGTGGYEQYF.

This chain connects TRBV5-4 to TRBJ2-5; D unresolved. V lost 1 base and J lost 3, with 10 bases in between. Germline CDR1 SGHNT, CDR2 YYREEE (reference sequence). This CDR3 comprises 14 residues. Written as DNA, the CDR3 is TGTGCCAGCAGCTTGTCTGCCCAAAAAGAGACCCAGTACTTC. Protein sequence: CASSLSAQKETQYF.

The J gene is TRBJ2-5, the V gene TRBV19; D could derive from TRBD1 or TRBD2 (6 bases each). The V gene's germline CDR1 is LNHDA and CDR2 SQIVND (reference sequence). The CDR3 length is 14 residues. Trimming shortened V by 5 bases and J by 5 bases, and 15 bases separated the two germline ends. CDR3 sequence reads: CASSPLRGLETQYF. CDR3 in DNA: TGTGCCAGTAGTCCCCTACGGGGGCTGGAGACCCAGTACTTC.

This clone was counted between two and nine times. The chain links TRBV7-2 to TRBJ1-2; D is undetermined. The CDR3 is 13 residues long. Germline values: CDR1 SGHTA, CDR2 FQGNSA. Trimming removed 4 bases from V and 2 bases from J, with 8 bases in between. This CDR3 reads CASSSRFNYGYTF. The CDR3 DNA is TGTGCCAGCAGCTCCCGGTTCAACTATGGCTACACCTTC.

The chain carries TRBV28 and TRBJ1-5; tentatively, D is TRBD1 (5 bases). This CDR3 region has 12 residues. CDR1 MDHEN and CDR2 SYDVKM come from the germline V gene. With 4 bases removed from V and 10 bases from J, the gap between germline ends came to 11 bases. CDR3 bases: TGTGCCAGCAGTTCCGGGGGGGGACCCCAGCATTTT. Its translation: CASSSGGGPQHF.

This sequence joins TRBV7-3 and TRBJ2-6; D ambiguous. The CDR3 extends over 15 amino acids. The ends were cut back, 5 bases at V and 0 bases at J, with 8 bases in the middle. CDR1 and CDR2 (germline): SGHTA, FQGTGA. The CDR3 DNA reads TGTGCCAGCAGCCGACAATTCTCTGGGGCCAACGTCCTGACTTTC. Encoded protein: CASSRQFSGANVLTF.

The chain employs TRBV9 and TRBJ1-4, with TRBD1 matching 7 bases. The CDR3 runs to 15 residues. The junction had 5 bases not matched to a gene; V was cut back by 2 bases and J by 4 bases. The germline V gene has CDR1 SGDLS and CDR2 YYNGEE. The CDR3 sequence is CASSVQGEHNEKLFF. The CDR3 nucleotides read TGTGCCAGCAGCGTTCAGGGGGAACATAATGAAAAACTGTTTTTT.

The gene calls are TRBV11-2 and TRBJ2-1; D unclear. This CDR3 contains 15 residues. V lost 1 base to trimming and J lost 1 base, with 8 bases between them. CDR1 is SGHAT, CDR2 FQNNGV, per germline. CDR3 DNA sequence: TGTGCCAGCAGCTTAGCGGGCCAATCCTACAATGAGCAGTTCTTC. Encoded protein: CASSLAGQSYNEQFF.

This rearrangement joins TRBV2 to TRBJ1-2; maybe TRBD1 (6 bases). Looked up from germline, CDR1 is SNHLY and CDR2 is FYNNEI. Between the trimmed V and J ends, which lost 6 bases and 9 bases, there was a span of 14 bases. The CDR3 consists of 12 residues. CDR3 in DNA: TGTGCCAGCAGGTCTATCGGGGACAGCTACACCTTC. Its protein is CASRSIGDSYTF.

The gene calls are TRBV12-5 and TRBJ2-2, with 10 bases aligning to TRBD2. V dropped 5 bases and J dropped 6; count of bases not matched to a gene: 3. The CDR3 runs to 14 residues. Germline assignment: CDR1 LGHNT and CDR2 FRNRAP. The chain's CDR3 is CASGPSGRSGELFF. The CDR3 coding sequence is TGTGCTAGTGGTCCTAGCGGGAGATCCGGGGAGCTGTTTTTT.

V gene TRBV2 combines with J gene TRBJ2-1; 13 bases are a match to TRBD2. The CDR3 spans 15 residues. Trimming took 8 bases from V and 3 from J; bases not matched to a gene: 4. In germline, CDR1 is SNHLY, CDR2 FYNNEI. In nucleotides, the CDR3 is TGTGCCAGCCAAGGGACTAGCGGGAACTACAATGAGCAGTTCTTC. This codes for CASQGTSGNYNEQFF.

The chain uses TRBV6-5 and TRBJ2-1, with D unclear. Trimming cost V 4 bases and J 9 bases, with 16 bases left between them. CDR3 length equals 14 residues. Germline loops: CDR1 MNHEY, CDR2 SVGAGI. CDR3: CASSSPGETGEQFF. CDR3 nucleotide sequence: TGTGCCAGCAGTTCCCCGGGCGAGACCGGTGAGCAGTTCTTC.

The chain is built from TRBV4-2 and TRBJ1-3; D uncertain. V dropped 0 bases and J dropped 4 bases, with 19 bases sitting between them. The germline CDR1 and CDR2 sequences are LGHNA and YNFKEQ. CDR3 length: 18 amino acids. As DNA, the CDR3 is TGTGCCAGCAGCCAAGATAGGTTGTTGGGTGGAGGGGGAAACACCATATATTTT. It specifies CASSQDRLLGGGGNTIYF.

The V call is TRBV28, the J call TRBJ2-1, with D perhaps TRBD1 (5 bases). The CDR3 loop spans 16 amino acids. Germline CDR1 MDHEN, CDR2 SYDVKM. V was shortened by 6 bases and J by 0 bases, with 15 bases between the two germline ends. This CDR3 is CASSRPLTVSYNEQFF. CDR3 DNA sequence: TGTGCCAGCAGCCGTCCCCTGACAGTCTCCTACAATGAGCAGTTCTTC.

The V gene is TRBV28, the J gene TRBJ2-7; TRBD1 matches at 9 bases. The CDR3 runs to 15 residues. Germline CDR1 and CDR2: MDHEN and SYDVKM. After removal of 4 bases from V and 6 bases from J, the junction contained 10 bases not matched to a gene. CDR3 nucleotide sequence: TGTGCCAGCAGTTCCCCGGGACAGGGTTTTGGCGAGCAGTACTTC. Its protein product is CASSSPGQGFGEQYF.

The chain has TRBV5-6 and TRBJ1-2, with TRBD1 matching over 7 bases. V shed 4 bases, J shed 4 bases, and the junction held 4 bases outside the gene matches. CDR1 is SGHDT and CDR2 is YYEEEE in the germline V gene. The CDR3 spans 13 residues. The CDR3 DNA reads as TGTGCCAGCAGCGCGAAGGGGGCCTATGGCTACACCTTC. As protein: CASSAKGAYGYTF.